This TCR beta chain was identified in a study of cytomegalovirus exposure and HLA in healthy donors. From germline, CDR1 is SGHNT and CDR2 YYREEE (reference sequence). This CDR3 has 16 amino acids. V shed 3 bases and J shed 2 bases, with 14 bases lying between them. The primer mix had 60 Vbeta and 13 Jbeta primers. Only in-frame clones appear in the TCRdb table, and some are missing; sequencing was by immunoSEQ multiplex PCR. The data contain about 80,000 clones, 70% to 85% of them singletons. This TCR derives from a man aged 25-45 years in good health and CMV-seronegative. Material for sequencing was PBMCs. The chain uses TRBV5-4 and TRBJ1-4; TRBD1 is a possible D gene (6 bases). CDR3 sequence reads: CASSSQTGPTNEKLFF. In DNA form, the CDR3 reads TGTGCCAGCAGCTCTCAAACAGGGCCCACTAATGAAAAACTGTTTTTT. The entire variable domain, with the rest obtained from reference TRBV5-4 and TRBJ1-4, is as follows: ETGVTQSPTHLIKTRGQQVTLRCSSQSGHNTVSWYQQALGQGPQFIFQYYREEENGRGNFPPRFSGLQFPNYSSELNVNALELDDSALYLCASSSQTGPTNEKLFFGSGTQLSVL.